These 20 T cell receptor beta chains originate from one sample sequenced in a study of blood T cell repertoires in COVID-19. The table came from immunoSEQ multiplex PCR; TCRdb's copy has only in-frame clones and leaves some out. The sample shows tens of thousands of clones, less than 90% of them seen only once. Material: peripheral blood. The receptors come from a woman aged 55-75 years with active COVID-19.

This clone is a singleton in its sample. The gene calls are TRBV5-1 and TRBJ2-1; a weak D match, TRBD2 (5 bases). CDR1 and CDR2 from the germline V gene are SGHRS and YFSETQ. V lost 0 bases to trimming and J lost 4 bases, with 11 bases between them. The CDR3 covers 15 residues. CDR3 coding DNA: TGCGCCAGCAGCTTGGATCTAGCAGAGTACAATGAGCAGTTCTTC. Amino acid sequence: CASSLDLAEYNEQFF.

J is TRBJ1-3 and V is TRBV5-8, with TRBD1 as a possible D gene (5 bases). The V gene lost 5 bases and the J gene lost 0 bases, with 9 bases spanning the gap. The CDR3 runs to 14 residues. CDR1 is SGHTS, CDR2 YDEGEE, per germline. The CDR3 coding sequence is TGTGCCAGCAGTAGGGGCTACTCTGGAAACACCATATATTTT. Translated: CASSRGYSGNTIYF.

The rearrangement links TRBV5-4 to TRBJ2-4; D might be TRBD1 (5 bases). V was pared by 4 bases and J by 1 base, with 18 bases between. The CDR3 loop spans 17 amino acids. The germline gives CDR1 SGHNT, CDR2 YYREEE (reference sequence). CDR3 residues: CASSPTLSRAAKNIQYF. Written as DNA, the CDR3 is TGTGCCAGCAGCCCGACCCTGTCCAGGGCGGCCAAAAACATTCAGTACTTC.

This clone was seen only once. This sequence joins TRBV21-1 and TRBJ2-7; the D call of TRBD2 is as the table states it, not checked on the DNA. TRBV21-1 is a pseudogene locus. The CDR3 has 20 amino acids. CDR3 protein: CASSKSVGTSGSGRAYEQYF. Written as DNA, the CDR3 is TGTGCCAGCAGCAAAAGTGTAGGGACTAGCGGGAGTGGTAGGGCCTACGAGCAGTACTTC.

The genes are TRBV5-1 and TRBJ1-1; D call uncertain. Germline V gene lookup returns CDR1 SGHRS and CDR2 YFSETQ. V gave up 4 bases and J gave up 3 bases, with 7 bases separating them. The CDR3 covers 12 residues. In DNA form, the CDR3 reads TGCGCCAGCAGCATCCGGGACACTGAAGCTTTCTTT. Its protein product is CASSIRDTEAFF.

The rearrangement links TRBV15 to TRBJ2-7, with 8 bases aligning to TRBD2. The CDR3 extends over 16 amino acids. CDR1 and CDR2 (germline): LNHNV, YYDKDF (reference sequence). The V segment lost 1 base and the J segment 6 bases; nucleotides outside the gene matches: 11. Here the CDR3 DNA reads TGTGCCACCAGCAGAGGGACTAGCCGAGATGTGGGCGAGCAGTACTTC. It translates to CATSRGTSRDVGEQYF.

This clone was observed a single time. The genes are TRBV7-9 and TRBJ2-1; 8 positions match TRBD2. After removal of 1 base from V and 2 bases from J, the junction contained 13 bases not matched to a gene. The CDR3 extends over 19 amino acids. Germline assignment: CDR1 SEHNR and CDR2 FQNEAQ (reference sequence). CDR3 sequence reads: CASSLVVGPAGGPYNEQFF. CDR3 DNA sequence: TGTGCCAGCAGCTTAGTTGTGGGGCCCGCGGGAGGTCCCTACAATGAGCAGTTCTTC.

A single count supports this clone. The chain is built from TRBV28 and TRBJ1-2; the match to TRBD1 covers 7 bases. CDR3 length equals 13 residues. CDR1 and CDR2 from the germline V gene are MDHEN and SYDVKM. Trimming at V came to 5 bases and at J to 7 bases, leaving 7 bases not matched to a gene. The CDR3 DNA follows: TGTGCCAGCAGTACAACAGGGGATGGTGGCTACACCTTC. It encodes CASSTTGDGGYTF.

This clone occurred a few times. The V and J genes are TRBV11-3 and TRBJ2-2; TRBD2 aligns across 14 bases. This CDR3 contains 16 residues. Per germline, CDR1 SGHNT and CDR2 YENEEA. V lost 3 bases and J lost 5; bases outside the gene matches: 2. The CDR3 region is CASSFGLAGGTGELFF. CDR3 DNA: TGTGCCAGCAGCTTTGGACTAGCGGGGGGAACCGGGGAGCTGTTTTTT.

The chain carries TRBV28 and TRBJ2-7, with D maybe TRBD1 (5 bases). This CDR3 comprises 14 residues. Germline CDR1 reads MDHEN; CDR2 reads SYDVKM. V lost 7 bases to trimming and J lost 4 bases, with 17 bases between them. The CDR3 sequence: CASTPAGRLYEQYF. The CDR3, as DNA: TGTGCCAGCACCCCGGCAGGGCGGCTTTACGAGCAGTACTTC.

This chain connects TRBV19 to TRBJ1-5; 7 bases are shared with TRBD1. Looked up from germline, CDR1 is LNHDA and CDR2 is SQIVND (reference sequence). The CDR3 extends over 14 amino acids. After removal of 3 bases from V and 5 bases from J, the junction contained 4 bases not matched to a gene. The CDR3 DNA follows: TGTGCCAGTAGTATGCGGCAGGGGGATCAGCCCCAGCATTTT. Translating gives CASSMRQGDQPQHF.

Only a few counts were recorded for this clone. CDR3 in amino acids: CASSFSLYQPQHF. The CDR3 DNA reads TGTGCCAGCAGCTTTTCCCTTTATCAGCCCCAGCATTTT. The chain joins TRBV7-3 to TRBJ1-5, with D unresolved. Germline values: CDR1 SGHTA, CDR2 FQGTGA. The ends were cut back, 3 bases at V and 5 bases at J, with 8 bases in the middle. The CDR3 is 13 amino acids.

The rearrangement uses TRBV3-1 (or the pseudogene TRBV3-2) and TRBJ1-3; D unresolved. The germline gives CDR1 LGHDT, CDR2 YNNKEL (reference sequence). This CDR3 is built from 16 residues. The V and J ends lost 4 bases and 0 bases respectively, with 13 bases between them. In DNA, the CDR3 is TGTGCCAGCAGCCCACAGACTACTAGCTCTGGAAACACCATATATTTT. Protein product: CASSPQTTSSGNTIYF.

The count of this clone is one. V is TRBV7-2 and J is TRBJ2-2; 7 bases fit TRBD1. V gave up 1 base and J gave up 7 bases; unmatched junction bases: 0. The CDR3 consists of 13 residues. Germline CDR1 and CDR2: SGHTA and FQGNSA. The CDR3 region is CASSLGQGGELFF. The CDR3 DNA is TGTGCCAGCAGCTTAGGACAGGGCGGGGAGCTGTTTTTT.

This clone was seen more than once but under ten times. The chain recombines TRBV30 with TRBJ2-6, with TRBD2 identical over 7 bases. The junction had 6 bases not matched to a gene; V was cut back by 2 bases and J by 2 bases. The V gene's germline CDR1 is GTSNPN and CDR2 SVGIG (reference sequence). The CDR3 is 16 amino acids. CDR3 residues: CAWSRGGMTGANVLTF. In DNA, the CDR3 is TGTGCCTGGAGTAGGGGAGGGATGACTGGGGCCAACGTCCTGACTTTC.

The J gene is TRBJ2-7, the V gene TRBV6-5; 11 bases are a match to TRBD1. CDR1 MNHEY and CDR2 SVGAGI come from the germline V gene. The CDR3 sequence is 13 residues long. V gave up 8 bases and J gave up 2 bases; unmatched junction bases: 2. CDR3 amino acids: CASGGQGAYEQYF. The CDR3 DNA reads TGTGCCAGCGGGGGACAGGGGGCCTACGAGCAGTACTTC.

CDR3 protein: CASSPQGGPNYGYTF. The CDR3 DNA sequence: TGTGCCAGCAGTCCCCAGGGGGGACCTAACTATGGCTACACCTTC. The chain uses TRBV7-9 and TRBJ1-2, with 7 bases aligning to TRBD1. There are 15 residues in the CDR3. Germline values: CDR1 SEHNR, CDR2 FQNEAQ (reference sequence). V shed 6 bases and J 0 bases; nucleotides not matched to a gene: 7.

V gene TRBV2 combines with J gene TRBJ2-5; 12 nucleotides align to TRBD1. V was pared by 6 bases and J by 5 bases, with 4 bases of the junction left unmatched. Germline V lookup: CDR1 SNHLY, CDR2 FYNNEI. The CDR3 runs to 14 residues. CDR3 nucleotides: TGTGCCAGCAGGGGGGACAGGGGGCTGGAGACCCAGTACTTC. Its translation is CASRGDRGLETQYF.

This chain connects TRBV21-1 to TRBJ2-3; the table's D call, TRBD2, was not checked against the DNA. TRBV21-1 is termed a pseudogene. This CDR3 is built from 17 residues. The CDR3 DNA sequence: TGTGCCAGCAGCGCTCCCTATCCTAGCGCCAGCACAGATACGCAGTATTTT. Its translation: CASSAPYPSASTDTQYF.

V usage is TRBV6-5 and J usage is TRBJ2-5; TRBD2 is a possible D gene (6 bases). V was cut by 6 bases and J by 5 bases, with 16 bases left in between. Germline CDR1 and CDR2: MNHEY and SVGAGI. This CDR3 is built from 14 residues. The CDR3 bases are TGTGCCAGCAGCCGGACTATCACTGGGGAGACCCAGTACTTC. The encoded protein is CASSRTITGETQYF.